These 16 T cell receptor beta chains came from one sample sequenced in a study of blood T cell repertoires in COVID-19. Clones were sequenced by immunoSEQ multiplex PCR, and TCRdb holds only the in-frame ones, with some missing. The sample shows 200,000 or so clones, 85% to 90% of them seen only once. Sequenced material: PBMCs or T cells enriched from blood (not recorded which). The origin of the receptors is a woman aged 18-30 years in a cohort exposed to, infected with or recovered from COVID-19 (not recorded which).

The CDR3 protein is CASSPYYRTVNNTDNEQFF. CDR3 bases: TGTGCCAGCTCACCTTATTATAGGACAGTTAATAATACGGACAATGAGCAGTTCTTC. V gene TRBV18 combines with J gene TRBJ2-1; perhaps TRBD1 as D (6 bases). The CDR3 is made up of 19 amino acids. Per the germline V gene, CDR1 is KGHSH and CDR2 is LQKENI. V lost 3 bases to trimming and J lost 5 bases, with 26 bases between them.

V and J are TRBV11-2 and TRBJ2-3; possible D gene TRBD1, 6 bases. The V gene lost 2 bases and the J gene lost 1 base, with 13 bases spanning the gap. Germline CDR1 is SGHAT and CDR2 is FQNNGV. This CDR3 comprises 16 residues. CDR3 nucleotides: TGTGCCAGCAGCTTAAATGGGGGCGCGGGCACAGATACGCAGTATTTT. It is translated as CASSLNGGAGTDTQYF.

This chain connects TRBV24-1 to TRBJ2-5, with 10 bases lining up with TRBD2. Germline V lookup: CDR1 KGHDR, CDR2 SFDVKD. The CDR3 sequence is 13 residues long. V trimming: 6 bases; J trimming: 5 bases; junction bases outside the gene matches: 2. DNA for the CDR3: TGTGCCACCAGTCTAGCGGGAGCGGAGACCCAGTACTTC. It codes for CATSLAGAETQYF.

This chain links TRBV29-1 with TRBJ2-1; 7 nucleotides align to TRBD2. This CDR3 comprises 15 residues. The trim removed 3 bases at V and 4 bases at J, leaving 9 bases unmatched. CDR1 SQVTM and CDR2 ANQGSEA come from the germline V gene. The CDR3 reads CSVDSSGNIYNEQFF. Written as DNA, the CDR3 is TGCAGCGTTGATTCTAGCGGAAACATTTACAATGAGCAGTTCTTC.

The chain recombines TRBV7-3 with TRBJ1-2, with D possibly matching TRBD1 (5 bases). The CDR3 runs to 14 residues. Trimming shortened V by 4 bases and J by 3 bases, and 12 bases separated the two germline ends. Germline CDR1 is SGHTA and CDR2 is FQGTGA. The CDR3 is CASSSDIGDYGYTF. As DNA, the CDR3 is TGTGCCAGCAGCTCCGACATAGGGGACTATGGCTACACCTTC.

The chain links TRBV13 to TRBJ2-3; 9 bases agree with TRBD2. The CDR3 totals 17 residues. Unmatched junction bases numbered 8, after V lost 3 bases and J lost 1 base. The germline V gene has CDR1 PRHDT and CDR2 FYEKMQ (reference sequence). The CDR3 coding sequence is TGTGCCAGCAGCTTGGGTAGCGGGAGAACGGGCACAGATACGCAGTATTTT. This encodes CASSLGSGRTGTDTQYF.

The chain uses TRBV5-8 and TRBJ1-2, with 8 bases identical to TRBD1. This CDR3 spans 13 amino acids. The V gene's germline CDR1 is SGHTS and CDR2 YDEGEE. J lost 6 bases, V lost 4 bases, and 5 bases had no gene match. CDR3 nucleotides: TGTGCCAGCAGCCCGGACAGGGTGCATGGCTACACCTTC. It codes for CASSPDRVHGYTF.

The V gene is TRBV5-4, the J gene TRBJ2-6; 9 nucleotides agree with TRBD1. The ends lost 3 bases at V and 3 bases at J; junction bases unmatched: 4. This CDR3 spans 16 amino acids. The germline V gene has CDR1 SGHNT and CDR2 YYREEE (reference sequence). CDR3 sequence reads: CASSSTGGYGANVLTF. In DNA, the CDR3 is TGTGCCAGCAGCTCGACAGGGGGTTATGGGGCCAACGTCCTGACTTTC. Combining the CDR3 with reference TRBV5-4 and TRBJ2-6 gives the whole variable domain ETGVTQSPTHLIKTRGQQVTLRCSSQSGHNTVSWYQQALGQGPQFIFQYYREEENGRGNFPPRFSGLQFPNYSSELNVNALELDDSALYLCASSSTGGYGANVLTFGAGSRLTVL.

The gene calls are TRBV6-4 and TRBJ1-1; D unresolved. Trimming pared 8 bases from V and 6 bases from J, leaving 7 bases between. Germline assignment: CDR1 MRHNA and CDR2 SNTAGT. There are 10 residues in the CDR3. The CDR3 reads CASFLPEAFF. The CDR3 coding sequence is TGTGCCAGCTTCCTCCCTGAAGCTTTCTTT.

The CDR3 region is CASSQGLAGTDTQYF. The CDR3 nucleotides are TGTGCCAGCAGCCAAGGCCTAGCGGGCACAGATACGCAGTATTTT. The rearrangement joins TRBV4-2 to TRBJ2-3; 7 bases are shared with TRBD2. The V gene's germline CDR1 is LGHNA and CDR2 YNFKEQ. J was trimmed by 1 base and V by 1 base; bases with no gene match: 2. This CDR3 has 15 amino acids.

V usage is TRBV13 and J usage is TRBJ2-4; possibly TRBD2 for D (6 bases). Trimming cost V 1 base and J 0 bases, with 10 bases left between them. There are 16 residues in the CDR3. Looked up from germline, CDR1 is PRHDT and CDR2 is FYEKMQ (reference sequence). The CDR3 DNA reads TGTGCCAGCAGCTTAGCCGGGAGCCTAGCCAAAAACATTCAGTACTTC. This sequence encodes CASSLAGSLAKNIQYF.

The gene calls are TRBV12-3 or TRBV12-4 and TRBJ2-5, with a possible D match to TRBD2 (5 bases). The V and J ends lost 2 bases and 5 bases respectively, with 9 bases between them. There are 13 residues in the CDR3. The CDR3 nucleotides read TGTGCCAGCAGTTTACTAGCTCAGGAGACCCAGTACTTC. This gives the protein CASSLLAQETQYF.

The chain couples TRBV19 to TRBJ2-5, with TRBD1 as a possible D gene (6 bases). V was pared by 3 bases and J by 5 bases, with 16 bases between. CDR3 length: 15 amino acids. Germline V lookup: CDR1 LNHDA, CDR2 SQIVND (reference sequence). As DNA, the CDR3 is TGTGCCAGTAGTATGACCAGGGGTCTCAGGGAGACCCAGTACTTC. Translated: CASSMTRGLRETQYF.

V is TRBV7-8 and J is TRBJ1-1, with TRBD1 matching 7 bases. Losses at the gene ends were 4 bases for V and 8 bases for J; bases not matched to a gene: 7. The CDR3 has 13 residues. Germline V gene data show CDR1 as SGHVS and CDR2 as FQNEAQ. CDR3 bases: TGTGCCAGCAGCTATGACAGGGAGTGGGAAGCTTTCTTT. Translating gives CASSYDREWEAFF.

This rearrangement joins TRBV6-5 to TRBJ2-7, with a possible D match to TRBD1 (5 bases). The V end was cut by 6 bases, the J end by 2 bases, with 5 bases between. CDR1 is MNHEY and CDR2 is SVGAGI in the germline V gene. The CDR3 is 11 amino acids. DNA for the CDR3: TGTGCCAGCAGGGACACCTACGAGCAGTACTTC. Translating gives CASRDTYEQYF.

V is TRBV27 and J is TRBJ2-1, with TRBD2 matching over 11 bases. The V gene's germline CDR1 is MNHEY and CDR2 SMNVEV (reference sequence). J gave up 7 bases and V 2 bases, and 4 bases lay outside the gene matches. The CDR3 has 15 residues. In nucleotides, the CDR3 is TGTGCCAGCAGTTTAGGGCTAGCGGGAGGTAATGAGCAGTTCTTC. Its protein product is CASSLGLAGGNEQFF.